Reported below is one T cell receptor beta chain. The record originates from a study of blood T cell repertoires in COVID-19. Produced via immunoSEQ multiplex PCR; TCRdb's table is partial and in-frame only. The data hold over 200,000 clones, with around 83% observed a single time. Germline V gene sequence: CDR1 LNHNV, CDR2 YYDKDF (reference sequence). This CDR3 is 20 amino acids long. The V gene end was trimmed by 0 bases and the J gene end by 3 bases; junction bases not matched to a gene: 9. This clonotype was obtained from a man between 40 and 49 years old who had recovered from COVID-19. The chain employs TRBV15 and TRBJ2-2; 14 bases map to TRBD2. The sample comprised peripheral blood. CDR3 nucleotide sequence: TGTGCCACCAGCAGAGATTTGGGACTAGCGGGGGTTTCCTACACCGGGGAGCTGTTTTTT. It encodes CATSRDLGLAGVSYTGELFF.